These T cell receptor beta chains were read from a single sample in a study of neurological immune-mediated disorders. TCRdb reanalysed the 5' RACE reads using MiXCR and keeps one entry per CDR3 protein. This sample carries 14,000 or so distinct CDR3 sequences, less than 15% of them seen once, and the ten largest clones take around 45%. Sequenced: CD8+ T cells from blood. Every receptor here comes from a female donor with HTLV-1-associated myelopathy (HAM/TSP). Each CDR3 is given with its conserved first and last residue. A D gene is named only where the DNA matches it firmly. Some rows have no size entry. The others give once, few or many, or a class for an expanded clone.

TRBJ2-7 TRBV12-3/TRBV12-4 medium-sized - CASSSTGYEQYF TGTGCCAGCAGCTCGACGGGCTACGAGCAGTACTTC
TRBJ2-7 TRBV4-1 many TRBD1 CASSQFIRGTGEGYEQYF TGCGCCAGCAGCCAATTTATAAGGGGGACAGGTGAGGGCTACGAGCAGTACTTC
TRBJ2-5 TRBV6-6 many TRBD2 CASSYQSGEQETQYF TGTGCCAGCAGTTACCAGAGCGGGGAACAAGAGACCCAGTACTTC
TRBJ2-7 TRBV30 many TRBD1 CAWVTGYEQYF TGTGCCTGGGTGACAGGGTACGAGCAGTACTTC
TRBJ1-6 TRBV5-5 many - CASSLGSGSSYNSPLHF TGTGCCAGCAGCTTGGGGTCAGGGAGCTCCTATAATTCACCCCTCCACTTT
TRBJ2-1 TRBV5-1 many - CASSPGTGASYNEQFF TGCGCCAGCAGCCCTGGGACGGGGGCTTCCTACAATGAGCAGTTCTTC
TRBJ2-7 TRBV12-3/TRBV12-4 many TRBD1 CASSPYRGYEQYF TGTGCCAGCAGTCCGTACAGGGGCTACGAGCAGTACTTC
TRBJ2-3 TRBV7-9 many - CASSLWGGVAMADTQYF TGTGCCAGCAGTCTATGGGGAGGTGTAGCGATGGCAGATACGCAGTATTTT
TRBJ1-3 TRBV4-3 many - CASSQDRASGNTIYF TGCGCCAGCAGCCAAGATCGGGCCTCTGGAAACACCATATATTTT
TRBJ2-7 TRBV27 many - CASSPTNHYGYEQYF TGTGCCAGCAGCCCTACCAACCACTATGGCTACGAGCAGTACTTC
TRBJ2-1 TRBV25-1 many - CASKSSRRHEQFF TGTGCCAGCAAATCCTCCCGTAGGCATGAGCAGTTCTTC
TRBJ2-1 TRBV9 many TRBD1 CASSPLTGDHEQFF TGTGCCAGCAGCCCCCTGACAGGGGACCATGAGCAGTTCTTC
TRBJ2-3 TRBV24-1 many - CATSDSLGATPTDTQYF TGTGCCACCAGTGATTCCTTGGGGGCCACCCCCACAGATACGCAGTATTTT
TRBJ2-3 TRBV27 many TRBD1 CASSLSPGGPDTQYF TGTGCCAGCAGTTTATCTCCAGGGGGCCCAGATACGCAGTATTTT
TRBJ2-7 TRBV20-1 many - CSARDPGSSYEQYF TGCAGTGCTAGGGACCCGGGGTCCTCCTACGAGCAGTACTTC
TRBJ2-7 TRBV4-2 many - CASSPHLSGEQYF TGTGCCAGCAGCCCCCACCTCAGCGGCGAGCAGTACTTC
TRBJ1-6 TRBV29-1 many - CSVDSLFLSHSYNSPLHF TGCAGCGTTGACTCTCTTTTTCTATCCCACTCCTATAATTCACCCCTCCACTTT
TRBJ2-1 TRBV15 - TRBD2 CATSSATSGSYNEQFF TGTGCCACCAGCAGCGCGACTAGCGGGTCCTACAATGAGCAGTTCTTC
TRBJ2-7 TRBV7-9 - - CASCGMVAACEQYF TGTGCCAGCTGCGGGATGGTCGCAGCGTGCGAGCAGTACTTC
TRBJ2-7 TRBV7-8 many TRBD1 CASSSTGGSSYEQYF TGTGCCAGCAGCTCAACAGGGGGAAGCTCCTACGAGCAGTACTTC
TRBJ2-7 TRBV7-2 - - CASSLAPAYEQYF TGTGCCAGCAGCTTAGCTCCGGCCTACGAGCAGTACTTC
TRBJ2-3 TRBV20-1 many - CSARDYIGTSTDTQYF TGCAGTGCTAGAGACTACATTGGGACTAGCACAGATACGCAGTATTTT
TRBJ2-1 TRBV5-5 many TRBD1 CASSLFGQEYNEQFF TGTGCCAGCAGCTTATTCGGACAGGAGTACAATGAGCAGTTCTTC
TRBJ2-1 TRBV12-3/TRBV12-4 many - CASSFRQGLYNEQFF TGTGCCAGCAGTTTCAGGCAGGGTCTCTACAATGAGCAGTTCTTC
TRBJ1-1 TRBV12-3/TRBV12-4 many - CATIITGSTEAFF TGTGCCACCATCATAACAGGGAGCACTGAAGCTTTCTTT
TRBJ2-3 TRBV7-9 many - CASSLGRARTDTQYF TGTGCCAGCAGCTTAGGGCGGGCCCGCACAGATACGCAGTATTTT
TRBJ1-1 TRBV27 many - CASAPATHQGTEAFF TGTGCCAGCGCACCAGCAACACATCAGGGCACTGAAGCTTTCTTT
TRBJ2-5 TRBV5-1 many - CASSFRGGETQYF TGCGCCAGCAGCTTTAGGGGCGGGGAGACCCAGTACTTC
TRBJ2-1 TRBV12-3/TRBV12-4 many - CASCLGANEQFF TGTGCCAGCTGTCTTGGGGCCAATGAGCAGTTCTTC